This record covers a single T cell receptor (beta chain). Its antigen is not known. This sample was taken from a study of identical twins. Study-wide results and limits: Cord blood beta clonotypes present at high abundance carried fewer insertions; no such pattern appeared in memory repertoires.

A single record per CDR3 protein comes from TCRdb applying MiXCR to the 5' RACE reads. This table holds hundreds of thousands of distinct CDR3 sequences, 8.6% found once. This sample was shared with a second study, whose subject was yellow fever vaccine responses in identical twins.

The specimen was PBMCs. This receptor was taken from a woman younger than 30 in good health.

CDR3 amino acids: CSGSQGAGEKLFF. In DNA form, the CDR3 reads TGCAGCGGATCACAGGGGGCAGGGGAAAAACTGTTTTTT. The chain joins TRBV29-1 to TRBJ1-4, with TRBD1 identical over 9 bases. After removal of 7 bases from V and 8 bases from J, the junction contained 8 bases not matched to a gene. The CDR3 consists of 13 residues. In germline, CDR1 is SQVTM, CDR2 ANQGSEA.